One T cell receptor (beta chain) is described in this entry. This specimen belongs to a study of blood T cell repertoires in COVID-19. This CDR3 spans 12 amino acids. The germline V gene has CDR1 SQVTM and CDR2 ANQGSEA. Trimming cost V 8 bases and J 0 bases, with 7 bases left between them. Only in-frame clones appear in the TCRdb table, and some are missing; sequencing was by immunoSEQ multiplex PCR. The profile shows 150,000 to 200,000 clones, approximately 85% of them singletons. Sequenced material: peripheral blood. The sequence was collected from a man older than 75 with COVID-19, enrolled during active disease. The chain is built from TRBV29-1 and TRBJ1-4, with no clear D. DNA for the CDR3: TGCAGCATACAAGCAACTAATGAAAAACTGTTTTTT. Protein: CSIQATNEKLFF.